This is a list of T cell receptor beta chains from one sample in a study of T cell repertoires in cytomegalovirus infection. MiXCR, run by TCRdb on the reads, gives a single entry per CDR3 protein. The sample holds 700,000 to 900,000 distinct CDR3 sequences; 29% are singletons and the top ten take less than 15%. Their antigens remain unidentified. The specimen comprised cultured CD8+ T cells from PBMCs, sampled from culture after CMV antigen stimulation. The receptor set was obtained from a human donor in good health (CMV status not recorded). Some clones in this sample may be carry-over from other donors' samples. CDR3s include the opening cysteine and the closing phenylalanine or tryptophan. Fields, in order: clone size, V gene, J gene, D gene, CDR3 protein, CDR3 DNA. A D gene is named only where the DNA matches it firmly. Expanded clones are given a class, and other clones once, few, many or no size at all.

few	TRBV12-3/TRBV12-4	TRBJ1-2	TRBD1	CASSETGNRGYTF	TGTGCCAGCAGCGAGACAGGGAACCGTGGCTACACCTTC
.	TRBV7-9	TRBJ2-7	.	CASSLPGHSYEQYF	TGTGCCAGCAGCTTGCCAGGGCACTCCTACGAGCAGTACTTC
.	TRBV19	TRBJ2-7	.	CASSITAGSEQYF	TGTGCCAGTAGTATTACGGCAGGGAGCGAGCAGTACTTC
few	TRBV3-1	TRBJ2-1	TRBD2	CASSRGLAGVNEQFF	TGTGCCAGCAGTCGGGGCCTAGCGGGGGTGAATGAGCAGTTCTTC
.	TRBV5-4	TRBJ1-2	.	CASSLDGLAAGYTF	TGTGCCAGCAGCTTGGATGGCTTGGCGGCTGGCTACACCTTC
few	TRBV6-1	TRBJ1-1	.	CASIPRDMNTEAFF	TGTGCCAGCATCCCGCGGGACATGAACACTGAAGCTTTCTTT
.	TRBV2	TRBJ2-3	.	CASSEVSHRRQYF	TGTGCCAGCAGTGAGGTATCCCACAGAAGGCAGTATTTT
.	TRBV7-6	TRBJ2-6	TRBD2	CASSKSFLSGLAGAPGANVLTF	TGTGCCAGCAGTAAAAGCTTTCTCTCGGGGTTAGCGGGGGCCCCCGGGGCCAACGTCCTGACTTTC
many	TRBV7-2	TRBJ2-5	.	CASSLYKDSYETQYF	TGTGCCAGCAGCTTGTATAAGGACAGTTACGAGACCCAGTACTTC
.	TRBV5-1	TRBJ2-3	TRBD2	CASSLSSGGASDTQYF	TGCGCCAGCAGCTTGAGTAGCGGGGGGGCCTCAGATACGCAGTATTTT
.	TRBV12-5	TRBJ1-5	TRBD1	CASGLAGRGQSYSNQPQHF	TGTGCTAGTGGTTTGGCGGGACGGGGACAGTCCTATAGCAATCAGCCCCAGCATTTT
many	TRBV7-8	TRBJ2-1	TRBD2	CASSLGSRGLAVVF	TGTGCCAGCAGCTTAGGTTCAAGAGGGCTAGCGGTAGTCTTC
few	TRBV6-1	TRBJ2-7	.	CASSYPPGVKGEQYF	TGTGCCAGCAGTTACCCCCCTGGGGTGAAGGGGGAGCAGTACTTC
.	TRBV11-2	TRBJ2-5	TRBD2	CASSSSGALQETQYF	TGTGCCAGCAGCAGTAGCGGGGCTCTCCAAGAGACCCAGTACTTC
.	TRBV19	TRBJ2-7	.	CASMGTLSGSYEQYF	TGTGCCAGTATGGGGACCCTCTCCGGCTCCTACGAGCAGTACTTC
.	TRBV5-1	TRBJ2-1	TRBD1	CASSFGQGARNEQFF	TGCGCCAGCAGCTTTGGACAGGGGGCGCGTAATGAGCAGTTCTTC
few	TRBV7-6	TRBJ1-1	TRBD1	CASSLRDRETPNTEAFF	TGTGCCAGCAGCTTACGGGACAGGGAGACCCCGAACACTGAAGCTTTCTTT
.	TRBV27	TRBJ1-4	.	CASSLDLGYEKLFF	TGTGCCAGCAGTCTCGACCTAGGCTACGAAAAACTGTTTTTT
.	TRBV5-1	TRBJ2-2	.	CASSLEGVWNTGELFF	TGCGCCAGCAGCTTGGAAGGCGTCTGGAACACCGGGGAGCTGTTTTTT
.	TRBV12-3/TRBV12-4	TRBJ1-1	.	CASSFIPGQGTEAFF	TGTGCCAGCAGTTTTATCCCAGGGCAAGGCACTGAAGCTTTCTTT
few	TRBV7-9	TRBJ1-1	.	CASSLADPGAFF	TGTGCCAGCAGCTTAGCAGATCCCGGGGCTTTCTTT
.	TRBV29-1	TRBJ1-1	.	CSAGEGQGTEAFF	TGCAGCGCCGGAGAGGGTCAAGGCACTGAAGCTTTCTTT
.	TRBV19	TRBJ2-5	.	CASSIGVSSAETQYF	TGTGCCAGTAGTATAGGGGTTTCCTCAGCGGAGACCCAGTACTTC
many	TRBV7-8	TRBJ2-1	.	CASSPTLGHEQFF	TGTGCCAGCAGCCCGACTTTGGGCCATGAGCAGTTCTTC
few	TRBV27	TRBJ2-5	.	CASSFAGTEGETQYF	TGTGCCAGCAGTTTTGCCGGGACTGAGGGGGAGACCCAGTACTTC
many	TRBV12-3/TRBV12-4	TRBJ2-5	.	CASQGGETQYF	TGTGCCAGTCAAGGGGGAGAGACCCAGTACTTC